The 30 T cell receptor beta chains presented below share a single source sample, sequenced in a study of beta chain features in type 1 diabetes. Expressed TCRB transcripts were sequenced after all isolated RNA was converted to cDNA. The repertoire was sequenced with immunoSEQ multiplex PCR; TCRdb's copy has only in-frame clones and lacks some. In the table there are some 5,000 clones, under 85% of which are singletons. The sample comprised Tregs from blood. These receptors all stem from a young man in good health.

The chain employs TRBV4-3 and TRBJ2-2; weak D call: TRBD1 (6 bases). The V and J ends lost 1 base and 4 bases respectively, with 16 bases between them. CDR3 length: 17 residues. Looked up from germline, CDR1 is LGHNA and CDR2 is YSLEER. CDR3 in amino acids: CASSQGGRGKGTGELFF. CDR3 in DNA: TGCGCCAGCAGCCAAGGAGGAAGGGGGAAAGGCACCGGGGAGCTGTTTTTT.

The chain combines TRBV4-2 with TRBJ2-5; TRBD1 matches 9 bases. In germline, CDR1 is LGHNA, CDR2 YNFKEQ. The CDR3 runs to 15 residues. Trimming took 3 bases from V and 2 from J; bases not matched to a gene: 4. CDR3 sequence reads: CASSHDRGYQETQYF. The CDR3 DNA follows: TGTGCCAGCAGCCATGACAGGGGGTATCAAGAGACCCAGTACTTC.

This chain uses TRBV23-1 with TRBJ2-3, with 7 bases lining up with TRBD2. TRBV23-1 is an open reading frame whose function is uncertain. The CDR3 is made up of 15 amino acids. The J segment lost 1 base and the V segment lost 6 bases, leaving 7 bases of the junction unmatched. CDR3 sequence (DNA): TGCGCCAGCAGGCTCCGTCGGGGGGGCACAGATACGCAGTATTTT. Residues: CASRLRRGGTDTQYF.

This chain links TRBV5-1 with TRBJ2-3; a possible D gene is TRBD1 (5 bases). The CDR3 has 14 residues. The germline V gene encodes CDR1 SGHRS and CDR2 YFSETQ. Trimming took off 0 bases at V and 3 bases at J, with 8 bases between the two ends. CDR3 coding DNA: TGCGCCAGCAGCTTGGAGGGGCAGACAGATACGCAGTATTTT. Amino acid sequence: CASSLEGQTDTQYF.

The genes are TRBV7-6 and TRBJ2-1; TRBD2 matches 10 bases. CDR3 length: 15 residues. Germline V gives CDR1 SGHVS, CDR2 FNYEAQ. The V and J ends lost 5 bases and 8 bases, in that order; junction bases with no gene match: 9. This chain's CDR3 is CASSRSGGGFDEQFF. CDR3 sequence (DNA): TGTGCCAGCAGCAGAAGCGGGGGGGGATTCGATGAGCAGTTCTTC.

The gene calls are TRBV4-1 and TRBJ1-4, with D possibly being TRBD1 (6 bases). The CDR3 sequence is 15 residues long. V was clipped by 6 bases and J by 0 bases, with 11 bases between them. Germline CDR1 and CDR2: MGHRA and YSYEKL. The DNA of the CDR3 is TGCGCCAGCAGTACAGGGCCTGCAACTAATGAAAAACTGTTTTTT. Translation gives CASSTGPATNEKLFF.

This chain joins TRBV5-1 and TRBJ2-5; D uncertain. V lost 1 base to trimming and J lost 5 bases, with 6 bases between them. The CDR3 has 12 amino acids. The germline CDR1 and CDR2 sequences are SGHRS and YFSETQ. Here the CDR3 DNA reads TGCGCCAGCAGCTTGCTCGAGGAGACCCAGTACTTC. Amino acid sequence: CASSLLEETQYF.

This clone was counted only a few times. The V call is TRBV7-2, the J call TRBJ2-7; 10 nucleotides match TRBD2. CDR1 and CDR2 (germline): SGHTA, FQGNSA. The CDR3 runs to 18 residues. J lost 0 bases, V lost 3 bases, and 11 bases had no gene match. The CDR3 reads CASSLLGALAGSSYEQYF. In DNA form, the CDR3 reads TGTGCCAGCAGCTTGCTAGGGGCACTAGCGGGGTCCTCCTACGAGCAGTACTTC.

The CDR3 is CASRYTDTQYF. The CDR3 DNA reads TGTGCCAGCAGGTACACAGATACGCAGTATTTT. The V and J genes are TRBV5-6 and TRBJ2-3; D gene unclear. Germline loops: CDR1 SGHDT, CDR2 YYEEEE. The V and J ends lost 5 bases and 2 bases respectively, with 3 bases between them. The CDR3 covers 11 residues.

The rearrangement links TRBV9 to TRBJ2-3; D might be TRBD2 (7 bases). The CDR3 contains 14 residues. CDR1 and CDR2 from the germline V gene are SGDLS and YYNGEE. V was pared by 2 bases and J by 3 bases, with 10 bases between. CDR3 in DNA: TGTGCCAGCAGCGTCGCGGGGGCTACAGATACGCAGTATTTT. It encodes CASSVAGATDTQYF.

This chain joins TRBV6-6 and TRBJ1-2; D unclear. The CDR3 is made up of 15 amino acids. Trimming shortened V by 2 bases and J by 3 bases, and 13 bases separated the two germline ends. Germline V gene lookup returns CDR1 MNHNY and CDR2 SVGAGI (reference sequence). In DNA form, the CDR3 reads TGTGCCAGCAGTTACCAAACTCCTATCGACTATGGCTACACCTTC. Translation: CASSYQTPIDYGYTF.

This clone has just one count. The rearrangement joins TRBV9 to TRBJ2-5; 9 positions agree with TRBD2. Losses at the gene ends were 3 bases for V and 4 bases for J; bases not matched to a gene: 13. In germline, CDR1 is SGDLS, CDR2 YYNGEE. There are 17 residues in the CDR3. In DNA form, the CDR3 reads TGTGCCAGCAGCGAACCCCGGGGGCGGGGGGGCGTAGAGACCCAGTACTTC. This gives the protein CASSEPRGRGGVETQYF.

This sequence joins TRBV5-1 and TRBJ2-1; 10 positions match TRBD1. This CDR3 region has 15 residues. From germline, CDR1 is SGHRS and CDR2 YFSETQ. V gave up 2 bases and J gave up 7 bases; unmatched junction bases: 6. The CDR3 region is CASSFLGTGENEQFF. The CDR3 region has the DNA TGCGCCAGCAGCTTCCTCGGGACAGGGGAAAATGAGCAGTTCTTC.

The gene calls are TRBV10-3 and TRBJ2-2; 9 bases fit TRBD1. V shed 2 bases and J 6 bases; nucleotides not matched to a gene: 7. Germline loops: CDR1 ENHRY, CDR2 SYGVKD. The CDR3 extends over 16 amino acids. The CDR3 here is CAISEPDRQGAGELFF. CDR3 sequence (DNA): TGTGCCATCAGTGAGCCCGACCGACAGGGGGCCGGGGAGCTGTTTTTT.

The chain joins TRBV29-1 to TRBJ2-4, with 10 bases matching TRBD1. CDR3 length equals 17 residues. Germline trimming cut 2 bases from V and 6 bases from J; bases unmatched to any gene: 13. Germline CDR1 reads SQVTM; CDR2 reads ANQGSEA. The DNA of the CDR3 is TGCAGCGTTGAAATGAGACAGGGGGCGCAGCGCGGAAACATTCAGTACTTC. This codes for CSVEMRQGAQRGNIQYF.

The chain carries TRBV4-3 and TRBJ2-7; D is unresolved. This CDR3 contains 13 residues. Germline loops: CDR1 LGHNA, CDR2 YSLEER. Trimming cost V 0 bases and J 5 bases, with 8 bases left between them. CDR3 bases: TGCGCCAGCAGCCAAGAGACGGGTAACGAGCAGTACTTC. This translates into CASSQETGNEQYF.

This chain connects TRBV9 to TRBJ2-3; TRBD2 matches 10 bases. Losses at the gene ends were 0 bases for V and 2 bases for J; bases not matched to a gene: 9. Germline values: CDR1 SGDLS, CDR2 YYNGEE. The CDR3 contains 18 residues. The CDR3 DNA is TGTGCCAGCAGCGTAGGAGCGGGGGGGCCTCTCGCCACAGATACGCAGTATTTT. Amino acids: CASSVGAGGPLATDTQYF.

V gene TRBV14 combines with J gene TRBJ2-7; weak D call: TRBD1 (6 bases). CDR1 is SGHDN, CDR2 FVKESK, per germline. This CDR3 is 15 amino acids long. Trimming pared 2 bases from V and 4 bases from J, leaving 15 bases between. The CDR3 here is CASSQRIGGTYEQYF. CDR3 in DNA: TGTGCCAGCAGCCAACGAATAGGGGGAACATACGAGCAGTACTTC.

This clone was detected once. V usage is TRBV27 and J usage is TRBJ2-5; TRBD1 aligns across 7 bases. Trimming took 5 bases from V and 2 from J; bases not matched to a gene: 5. Germline CDR1 reads MNHEY; CDR2 reads SMNVEV (reference sequence). This CDR3 contains 14 residues. CDR3 loop: CASSRPGQQETQYF. The CDR3 region has the DNA TGTGCCAGCAGTCGACCGGGACAGCAAGAGACCCAGTACTTC.

This clone turned up a few times. The chain uses TRBV18 and TRBJ1-6; 9 bases fit TRBD1. CDR1 KGHSH and CDR2 LQKENI come from the germline V gene. The CDR3 runs 15 residues. V gave up 6 bases and J gave up 6 bases; unmatched junction bases: 6. The CDR3 is CASSRTDRGNSPLHF. CDR3 coding DNA: TGTGCCAGCTCCCGGACGGACAGGGGTAATTCACCCCTCCACTTT. Looking up the rest from reference TRBV18 and TRBJ1-6 gives the full variable domain: NAGVMQNPRHLVRRRGQEARLRCSPMKGHSHVYWYRQLPEEGLKFMVYLQKENIIDESGMPKERFSAEFPKEGPSILRIQQVVRGDSAAYFCASSRTDRGNSPLHFGNGTRLTVT.

The chain couples TRBV19 to TRBJ1-5, with D possibly matching TRBD1 (5 bases). Trimming cost V 3 bases and J 7 bases, with 22 bases left between them. Germline CDR1 is LNHDA and CDR2 is SQIVND (reference sequence). This CDR3 comprises 17 residues. The chain's CDR3 is CASSMGRGGAINQPQHF. The CDR3 region has the DNA TGTGCCAGTAGTATGGGCCGAGGTGGGGCGATTAACCAGCCCCAGCATTTT.

This clone was recorded once. The chain joins TRBV7-2 to TRBJ1-6; no definite D call. CDR3 size: 15 residues. V was shortened by 3 bases and J by 5 bases, with 11 bases between the two germline ends. Germline V gene data show CDR1 as SGHTA and CDR2 as FQGNSA. CDR3 in DNA: TGTGCCAGCAGCTTTGGGTTGGCGGATAATTCACCCCTCCACTTT. Translating gives CASSFGLADNSPLHF.

The V and J genes are TRBV6-5 and TRBJ2-7; TRBD1 aligns across 8 bases. Per germline, CDR1 MNHEY and CDR2 SVGAGI. The CDR3 runs 15 residues. J was trimmed by 2 bases and V by 4 bases; bases with no gene match: 7. The chain's CDR3 is CASSFPDRVPYEQYF. In DNA form, the CDR3 reads TGTGCCAGCAGTTTCCCGGACAGGGTGCCCTACGAGCAGTACTTC.

This clone was seen more than once but under ten times. J is TRBJ1-2 and V is TRBV30; D not certain. The CDR3 extends over 11 amino acids. CDR1 GTSNPN and CDR2 SVGIG come from the germline V gene (reference sequence). V lost 0 bases, J lost 8 bases, and 7 bases lay in between. The DNA of the CDR3 is TGTGCCTGGAGTGTGGCGGCGGGCTACACCTTC. Its protein product is CAWSVAAGYTF.

The chain links TRBV4-2 to TRBJ2-2; no firm D call. The germline V gene has CDR1 LGHNA and CDR2 YNFKEQ. The CDR3 is 16 amino acids. V was shortened by 3 bases and J by 1 base, with 12 bases between the two germline ends. CDR3 residues: CASSHRDTRNTGELFF. DNA of the CDR3: TGTGCCAGCAGCCACCGTGATACCAGGAACACCGGGGAGCTGTTTTTT.

The genes are TRBV6-1 and TRBJ1-5; D perhaps matches TRBD1 (5 bases). Germline loops: CDR1 MNHNS, CDR2 SASEGT. The CDR3 runs 15 residues. Trimming removed 4 bases at V and 0 bases at J, with 10 bases between. This CDR3 is CASSGQTYSNQPQHF. CDR3 in DNA: TGTGCCAGCAGTGGACAGACGTATAGCAATCAGCCCCAGCATTTT.

This chain joins TRBV19 and TRBJ2-1, with 9 bases lining up with TRBD2. There are 15 residues in the CDR3. With V trimmed by 5 bases and J by 3 bases, 5 bases remained unmatched. Germline V CDR1 and CDR2: LNHDA, SQIVND (reference sequence). CDR3: CASSAIAGVYNEQFF. DNA for the CDR3: TGTGCCAGTAGTGCGATAGCGGGGGTCTACAATGAGCAGTTCTTC.

The J gene is TRBJ2-3, the V gene TRBV7-9; D gene ambiguous. Trimming pared 6 bases from V and 4 bases from J, leaving 8 bases between. Per germline, CDR1 SEHNR and CDR2 FQNEAQ (reference sequence). The CDR3 sequence is 12 residues long. CDR3 in amino acids: CASRQAPDTQYF. The CDR3, as DNA: TGTGCCAGCAGGCAAGCACCAGATACGCAGTATTTT.

In the case of this clone: This sample also contains other DNA sequences that code for the same CDR3. In DNA form, the CDR3 reads TGTGCCAGCAGCCTGTCCCCCGGGGTCGGGGCCAACGTCCTGACTTTC. Translated, it gives CASSLSPGVGANVLTF. The chain is built from TRBV9 and TRBJ2-6, with D maybe TRBD2 (5 bases). The CDR3 runs to 16 residues. Trimming took 4 bases from V and 4 from J, leaving 15 bases between them. CDR1 is SGDLS, CDR2 YYNGEE, per germline.

J is TRBJ2-3 and V is TRBV7-2; TRBD1 agrees at 9 bases. Germline V gene sequence: CDR1 SGHTA, CDR2 FQGNSA. V lost 4 bases and J lost 7; bases outside the gene matches: 6. The CDR3 sequence is 14 residues long. The CDR3 region is CASSSHRGPNTQYF. For the CDR3, the DNA is TGTGCCAGCAGCTCTCACAGGGGGCCGAATACGCAGTATTTT.